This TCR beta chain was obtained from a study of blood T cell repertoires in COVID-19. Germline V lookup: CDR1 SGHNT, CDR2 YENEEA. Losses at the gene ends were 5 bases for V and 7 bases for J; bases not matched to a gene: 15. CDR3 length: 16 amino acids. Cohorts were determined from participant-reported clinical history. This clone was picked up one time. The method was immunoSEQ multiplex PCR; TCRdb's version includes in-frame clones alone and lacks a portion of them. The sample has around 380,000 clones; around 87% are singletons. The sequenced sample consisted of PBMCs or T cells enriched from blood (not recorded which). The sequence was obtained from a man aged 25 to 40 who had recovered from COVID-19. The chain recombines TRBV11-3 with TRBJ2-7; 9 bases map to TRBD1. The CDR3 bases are TGTGCCAGCAGCCCGGGGGGACAGGGCCTCTCGGGAGAGCAGTACTTC. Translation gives CASSPGGQGLSGEQYF.